This T cell receptor beta chain appears in the sequencing data of a study of T cells expressing NK-cell markers. Overall study findings and caveats: It is unclear if expanded NKG2C-expressing clones target HCMV antigens. CD8+ T cells in 5 or 6 donors included dominant NKG2C+ clonotypes at 1.0-7.0%.

On this clonotype itself: Its antigen is not identified.

The authors made TCR beta cDNA libraries by 5'RACE template switching. This switching added a universal primer site and UMIs. Reprocessing the 5' RACE reads, TCRdb reports a single entry for every CDR3 protein and omits DNA. This sample carries roughly 160,000 distinct CDR3 sequences, with about 19% going to the ten biggest clones. The CDR3 runs 15 residues. Per the germline V gene, CDR1 is SGHAT and CDR2 is FQNNGV. This clonotype originated in a man aged 18-70 years in good health. V is TRBV11-2 and J is TRBJ1-4; TCRdb returns TRBD1, unconfirmable since there is no DNA. Sample: blood T cells: a sorted CD56 or NKG2C T cell subset, CD4+ or CD8+ T cells, or bulk PBMC T cells (not recorded which). The CDR3 loop is CASSLEAGGDEKLFF. The full variable domain, its missing parts supplied by reference TRBV11-2 and TRBJ1-4, is EAGVAQSPRYKIIEKRQSVAFWCNPISGHATLYWYQQILGQGPKLLIQFQNNGVVDDSQLPKDRFSAERLKGVDSTLKIQPAKLEDSAVYLCASSLEAGGDEKLFFGSGTQLSVL.